This T cell receptor (beta chain) was identified during a study of cytomegalovirus exposure and HLA in healthy donors. Regarding the study as a whole: HLA alleles were associated with 18,000 or so TCR beta sequences in a later analysis at 0.05 false discovery rate. Segments of the TCR beta V type were, in most cases, productive about 87% or about 30% of the time in an earlier analysis.

The V gene's germline CDR1 is SEHNR and CDR2 FQNEAQ (reference sequence). The CDR3 length is 16 residues. On this clone itself: No antigen is known for it. An end of the junction does not agree with germline; a read error may underlie this.

Primers: 60 Vbeta forward and 13 Jbeta reverse. The table came from immunoSEQ multiplex PCR; TCRdb's copy has only in-frame clones and leaves some out. The data hold around 100,000 clones, with roughly four fifths observed a single time. The clonotype originates from a female donor in good health and CMV-seropositive. The chain has TRBV7-9 and TRBJ2-2; 7 nucleotides line up with TRBD1. Sequencing used PBMCs. In DNA, the CDR3 is TGTTCCAGCAGCTGGGTAGGGGGCAGGAACACCGGGGAGCTGTTTTTT. Translation: CSSSWVGGRNTGELFF.